This T cell receptor (beta chain) was profiled in a study of regulatory T cells in long-lasting Graves disease. There are a few counts of this clonotype. Its target is not known. Notes on the study in general: Persistent Graves' patients possessed reduced TCR diversity relative to recently diagnosed ones.

Arm-PCR with iRepertoire HTBI primers amplified the CDR3 regions for these TCR beta libraries. Via MiXCR, TCRdb re-called the multiplex PCR reads, giving one row per CDR3 protein. The sample gives roughly 400,000 distinct CDR3 sequences, less than 25% of which show up once; around 20% is in the top ten. Germline V gene sequence: CDR1 KGHSH, CDR2 LQKENI. The CDR3 loop spans 14 amino acids. V dropped 0 bases and J dropped 8 bases, with 13 bases sitting between them. This sample's time point: persistent/refractory GD, antithyroid drugs over 5 years with positive TRAb. Following extraction of RNA from PBMCs, that RNA was used to make the TCR library.

The receptor comes from a female donor with Graves disease. Sample: peripheral blood mononuclear cells (PBMCs), taken when the disease was refractory, from a patient treated with antithyroid drugs. The genes are TRBV18 and TRBJ1-2; D not resolved. The CDR3 reads CASSPPGDTEGYTF. The CDR3 region has the DNA TGTGCCAGCTCACCACCGGGTGACACTGAAGGCTACACCTTC.